Sequencing of this T cell receptor beta chain was carried out in a study of cytomegalovirus exposure and HLA in healthy donors. Points from the study as a whole: Within an earlier analysis, most TCR beta V segments proved productive either about 87% or about 30% of the time. Using the classifier, cytomegalovirus status was reportedly diagnosed with high specificity and sensitivity.

The junction had 28 bases not matched to a gene; V was cut back by 3 bases and J by 3 bases. The CDR3 covers 23 residues. Germline loops: CDR1 SGHRS, CDR2 YFSETQ. Vbeta (60) and Jbeta (13) primers were used in the PCR. As originally analysed: Roughly 10 million shared chains were among the about 80 million unique TCR beta chains that a later analysis counted. The table came from immunoSEQ multiplex PCR; TCRdb's copy has only in-frame clones and leaves some out. V and J calls and clone size are copied from that table; D and trimming were computed from the DNA. The table records about 78,000 clones, about four fifths of them present only once. For this clone: Its specificity is unknown.

This sequence originates from a woman between 45 and 65 years old in good health and CMV-seronegative. The gene calls are TRBV5-1 and TRBJ2-1; 9 bases map to TRBD1. The material sequenced was PBMCs. CDR3 DNA sequence: TGCGCCAGCAGCTCTATCCGGGACAGGGAGGACTGGTCCCCGTCGCGCTACTACAATGAGCAGTTCTTC. As protein: CASSSIRDREDWSPSRYYNEQFF.